This T cell receptor beta chain is from a study of cytomegalovirus exposure and HLA in healthy donors (dated by TCRdb to 2016 to 2017). For the study in its entirety: An earlier analysis of some 600 of the donors reported around 280 Gb of sequence data and 100 million to 120 million unique TCR beta sequences obtained from around 170 million T cells. An early release that covered more than 550 HLA-typed donors contained about 300 gigabases of sequencing data and around 80 million unique TCR sequences. Of the roughly 390 genotyped donors, roughly 85% fell in the genetic ancestry cluster associated with self-reported Caucasian donors. The aim of the study was to test whether cataloging public T cell receptors could identify signatures of past pathogen exposure. The study profiled the T cell repertoires of about 720 subjects by immunosequencing and related them to cytomegalovirus serostatus. Along with the approximately 650-subject first cohort, a separate validation cohort of some 130 different subjects was used. To predict cytomegalovirus infection status, the study brought together high-throughput TCR immunosequencing, statistical association of individual TCRs with disease status, and machine learning. A later analysis re-analyzed previously published TCR beta repertoires from approximately 670 donors and added high-resolution HLA genotyping to study TCR occurrence patterns. Rather than drawing on any new phenotypic data, the later analysis identified candidate immune exposures from TCR beta sequences and the way those sequences occurred across donors. In an earlier analysis of roughly 540 of the donors, high-throughput TCR beta sequencing was used to judge whether each TCR beta V gene segment behaved as functional or pseudogenic. Donor age, sex, ethnicity and CMV serostatus were compiled together with the repertoire data. In a later genetic analysis, genome-wide SNP genotypes for 398 of the 666 donors were used, and that subset was treated as a discovery cohort. Every discovery cohort repertoire had been produced on one sequencing platform. Both class I and class II loci were covered by HLA typing, at four-digit resolution. The number of donors typed differed by locus, with about 620-630 for A, B, C, DRB1 and DQB1, over 500 for DQA1, 600 to 610 for DPA1, and some 440 for DPB1. Four or five DR-DQ haplotypes were handled as single units for association and clustering because linkage in the cohort was strong. Across some 400 genotyped donors of the cohort, an average of approximately 220,000 unique TCR beta nucleotide sequences per donor were sequenced, and approximately 19% of those sequences were non-productive.

General conclusions and limits of the study: While some public TCRs were present in many individuals, most TCR sequences turned up only very rarely across donors. Over 15 rarely observed V segments, including chromosome 9 orphons, were excluded from the earlier analysis of a few hundred of the donors because counts were too low. Sequencing depth was assumed to be roughly uniform across donors in the presence/absence analyses, though that assumption may not hold. A further reported finding was that TCR beta sequences accurately predicted the HLA-A and HLA-B alleles for most subjects in the first cohort. A later genetic analysis associated a missense DCLRE1C variant with V-gene and J-gene trimming of TCR beta chains, and an independent cohort replicated the association. A later analysis found that most CMV-associated TCR beta chains appeared HLA-restricted, with HLA associations seemingly driven largely by CMV exposure. A later analysis associated 16,951 TCR beta sequences with specific HLA alleles at a false discovery rate of 0.05. A later genetic analysis reported fewer N-insertions in productive TCRs among donors in an Asian-associated ancestry cluster than the roughly 620-donor mean. Strong co-occurrence of HLA alleles, especially DR and DQ, made assigning TCR associations to individual alleles difficult. A later analysis found that HLA-associated TCR beta chains were more clonally expanded and had lower generation probabilities than equally common non-associated chains. The 87-base-pair reads could not distinguish some IMGT-functional V segments, including TRBV6-2 and TRBV6-3, so those segments were excluded. The authors suggested that the approach could potentially be extended to other disease states and immunological phenotypes. Correlated functional status among segregating V segments might be attributable to linkage disequilibrium, but an unknown experimental factor could not be ruled out. The cohort was sequenced for TCR beta chains only, and without alpha or paired-chain data the features that could be detected were limited. The study gave a list of 150 to 200 TCR beta chains associated with cytomegalovirus. In both the original and validation cohorts, the classifier was reported to diagnose cytomegalovirus status with high specificity and sensitivity. A later analysis found that TCR association rates varied across HLA loci, with DRB1 alleles showing the most associated TCRs and HLA-C alleles the fewest. A later analysis reported that several top co-occurrence clusters appeared linked to parvovirus B19, influenza, CMV and Epstein-Barr virus. Immune exposure information for the cohort was limited to CMV serostatus. The sequencing pipeline was judged likely to have produced a cluster of highly shared sequence variants as a technical artifact. In an earlier analysis of some 500 of the donors, most TCR beta V segments appeared in productive rearrangements about 87% or about 30% of the time, broadly matching IMGT annotations. Because HLA typing was missing for some donors at each locus, association tests included only the typed subset. In vitro tests confirmed that a few of the cytomegalovirus-associated TCR beta chains recognize cytomegalovirus antigens.

The cohort consisted of approximately 670 healthy bone marrow donors. Cohort members were all nominally healthy when sampled, although unrecorded immune exposures were likely present. The donor was CMV seronegative and belonged to the group of approximately 320 seronegative cohort members. A peripheral blood sample was collected from each donor, and TCR beta sequencing was performed on peripheral blood mononuclear cells. The Qiagen DNeasy Blood Extraction Kit was used to extract genomic DNA from the blood cell samples. Library prep was done by the immunoSEQ multiplex PCR assay. For the multiplex PCR, a mixture combining 60 forward primers for TCR Vbeta segments and 13 reverse primers for TCR Jbeta segments was used. Amplification of the CDR3 region of rearranged TCR beta genes was performed with a multiplex PCR assay on genomic DNA. The Illumina HiSeq System was used to sequence the amplified TCR beta libraries as 87-base-pair reads. Per the authors' processing: Across the 500 to 700 repertoires, a later analysis counted about 81 million unique TCR beta chains, about 10 million of which were shared by at least two donors. To remove PCR and sequencing errors, raw reads were error-corrected and collapsed into unique sequences using a nearest-neighbor algorithm that merged closely related sequences. CDR3 sequences were aligned to IMGT reference sequences to assign V, D and J gene segments. Each retained sequence needed at least a six-nucleotide match to both a V gene segment and a J gene segment. A rearrangement was called productive if the CDR3 had no stop codons and remained in frame with V and J, and every other rearrangement was called non-productive. Following IMGT convention, CDR3 was defined as the stretch from the second conserved V-encoded cysteine to the conserved J-encoded phenylalanine. In an earlier analysis of around 570 of the donors, sequences lacking an unambiguous match to a single V gene segment were excluded. An earlier analysis of almost 600 of the donors classified V segments as functional when productive rearrangements were above 56.7% and as segregating when the standard deviation between donors was above 5%. To diagnose cytomegalovirus status from the catalog of TCR beta chain sequences, a statistical classification framework was built. In a later analysis, V and J genes were assigned by comparing TCR nucleotide sequences against IMGT/GENE-DB human TR gene sequences. The TCRdist pipeline was used in a later analysis to assign CDR3 sequences and most-parsimonious VDJ recombination scenarios. In a later analysis, each TCR beta chain was defined by its CDR3 amino acid sequence together with its V-gene family, and reads without a unique V-gene family were excluded. As a way to deal with suspected cross-contamination and a sequencing artifact, a later analysis dropped more than 500 nucleotide sequences that were highly shared and had low generation probability. For each public chain, a later analysis derived a clonal expansion index from normalized ranks of inferred template counts within each repertoire. In a later analysis, generation probabilities were computed using a VDJ recombination model fitted to out-of-frame rearrangements, and the results were checked against IGoR. In a later analysis, TCR-TCR, TCR-HLA and TCR-CMV co-occurrence was scored with hypergeometric tests, and a repertoire-size bias correction was applied to TCR pairs. False discovery rates were estimated in a later analysis by permuting HLA or CMV assignments 20 times. In a later analysis, co-occurring TCRs were grouped using DBSCAN, with TCRdist sequence similarity added in when clustering inside HLA-allele-positive subsets. For co-occurrence clustering, repertoires with fewer than 30,000 or more than 120,000 public chains were excluded, along with a handful of repertoires with anomalous nucleotide sharing. The source is immuneACCESS, and TCRdb retained only in-frame sequences with V and J called. Part of the clones is not carried over; for the studies checked, unresolved V genes explain less than half of this, and the remainder is unexplained. V and J calls and clone size are copied from that table; D and trimming were computed from the DNA. For this sample the table gives 90,000 or so clones, of which 82% were detected only once. About 3.8% of the sample is in the top ten clones.

CDR1 and CDR2, looked up from the germline V gene (reference sequence), are LNHDA and SQIVND. V is cut by 3 bases and J by 2 bases, and the space between the germline ends is 20 bases. The CDR3 has 19 amino acids, counting the end cysteine and phenylalanine. The CDR3 DNA has 57 bases and is translated from base 1. As to this clone: This receptor's antigen is unknown. One base away there is no much larger clone; base qualities are not given.

In this chain, TRBV19 is recombined with TRBJ2-6, with a tentative D gene TRBD2 over 6 matching bases. The TCR originated in a man aged 50-59 years in good health and CMV-seronegative. Sequencing input: PBMCs. The sequenced DNA: TGTGCCAGTAGTATCGGTTGGCGGGGAAATCGGGCTGGGGCCAACGTCCTGACTTTC. Translation gives CASSIGWRGNRAGANVLTF.